Listed below are T cell receptor beta chains from one sample, sequenced in a study of T cells in tuberculosis. Method: immunoSEQ multiplex PCR; TCRdb's copy keeps in-frame clones and lacks some. Of 30,000 to 35,000 clones in the sample, 95% to 96% are singletons; the top ten hold 2% to 2.5%. The sequenced material came from PBMCs. Receptors originate from a donor between 10 and 35 years old with latent tuberculosis or without tuberculosis infection. Each CDR3 is given with its conserved first and last residue. D genes are given only for firm matches. Rows may omit the clone size; those that give it use once, few, many or a size class.

NA	TRBD1	14	TRBV5-1	TRBJ1-2	CASSRTQGGYGYTF	TGCGCCAGCAGCCGTACACAGGGGGGGTATGGCTACACCTTC
NA	NA	14	TRBV5-1	TRBJ1-2	CASSTPGVNYGYTF	TGCGCCAGCAGCACTCCCGGGGTTAACTATGGCTACACCTTC
NA	TRBD1	15	TRBV7-2	TRBJ1-1	CASSRRRDRDTEAFF	TGTGCCAGCAGCCGAAGACGGGACAGGGACACTGAAGCTTTCTTT
few	TRBD1	15	TRBV5-4	TRBJ1-6	CASSRRDRGSSPLHF	TGTGCCAGCAGCCGCCGGGACAGGGGTTCTTCACCCCTCCACTTT
once	TRBD1	14	TRBV5-1	TRBJ1-6	CASSRRDRNSPLHF	TGCGCCAGCAGCCGCCGGGACAGAAATTCACCCCTCCACTTT
NA	TRBD1	16	TRBV10-1	TRBJ1-1	CASSYERDRGLTEAFF	TGCGCCAGCAGCTACGAGAGGGACAGGGGGCTCACTGAAGCTTTCTTT
NA	NA	13	TRBV7-9	TRBJ1-5	CASSNGENQPQHF	TGTGCCAGCTCCAACGGGGAAAATCAGCCCCAGCATTTT
NA	TRBD2	14	TRBV15	TRBJ2-1	CATSRGTSRDEQFF	TGTGCCACCAGCAGAGGGACTAGCCGGGATGAGCAGTTCTTC
NA	TRBD2	15	TRBV6-1	TRBJ2-3	CASTQLAGNSHTQYF	TGTGCCAGCACGCAACTAGCGGGAAACTCCCATACGCAGTATTTT
few	TRBD1	19	TRBV19	TRBJ1-5	CASSMTGQGLVYSNQPQHF	TGTGCCAGTAGTATGACAGGACAGGGGCTGGTATATAGCAATCAGCCCCAGCATTTT
NA	NA	18	TRBV21-1	TRBJ2-7	CASSKEQGPLRPDYEQYF	TGTGCCAGCAGCAAAGAACAGGGCCCTTTGAGGCCCGACTACGAGCAGTACTTC
NA	NA	11	TRBV7-9	TRBJ2-7	CASSPSYEQYF	TGTGCCAGCAGCCCGTCGTACGAGCAGTACTTC
NA	TRBD2	15	TRBV19	TRBJ2-7	CASSPRLAGGYEQYF	TGTGCCAGTAGTCCCCGACTAGCGGGAGGCTACGAGCAGTACTTC
once	NA	14	TRBV28	TRBJ1-1	CASKGGLLNTEAFF	TGTGCCTCGAAGGGTGGACTTTTGAACACTGAAGCTTTCTTT
NA	TRBD2	16	TRBV9	TRBJ2-3	CASSARLAGTRDTQYF	TGTGCCAGCAGCGCCAGACTAGCGGGGACGCGGGATACGCAGTATTTT
NA	TRBD1	15	TRBV18	TRBJ1-1	CASSTAPGQGAKAFF	TGTGCCAGCTCAACAGCCCCGGGACAGGGGGCAAAGGCTTTCTTT
NA	TRBD1	14	TRBV6-1	TRBJ1-1	CASMISGGLAEAFF	TGTGCCAGCATGATTTCAGGGGGCTTGGCTGAAGCTTTCTTT
NA	TRBD2	15	TRBV13	TRBJ2-5	CASSPGLAIKETQYF	TGTGCCAGCAGCCCGGGACTAGCGATTAAAGAGACCCAGTACTTC
NA	NA	13	TRBV10-1	TRBJ2-3	CASTPGGTDTQYF	TGCGCCAGCACCCCAGGGGGCACAGATACGCAGTATTTT
NA	NA	15	TRBV6-5	TRBJ1-6	CASSYSSRQRSPLHF	TGTGCCAGCAGTTACTCGAGTCGCCAGCGTTCACCCCTCCACTTT
NA	NA	13	TRBV9	TRBJ2-7	CASSAPRSYEQYF	TGTGCCAGCAGCGCGCCGAGATCCTACGAGCAGTACTTC
NA	TRBD1	13	TRBV19	TRBJ1-2	CASSIEGTGGYTF	TGTGCCAGTAGTATAGAGGGGACAGGGGGCTACACCTTC
NA	NA	15	TRBV27	TRBJ1-5	CASSRQSQSNQPQHF	TGTGCCAGCAGTCGACAGTCTCAGAGCAATCAGCCCCAGCATTTT
NA	NA	14	TRBV5-1	TRBJ2-5	CASSLFSYQETQYF	TGCGCCAGCAGCTTGTTTTCGTACCAAGAGACCCAGTACTTC
once	TRBD1	17	TRBV12-5	TRBJ2-1	CASGRSIGTGNYNEQFF	TGTGCTAGTGGCCGATCAATCGGGACAGGCAATTACAATGAGCAGTTCTTC
NA	NA	14	TRBV7-2	TRBJ2-7	CASSFEFSSYEQYF	TGTGCCAGCAGCTTCGAATTTAGCTCCTACGAGCAGTACTTC
NA	NA	13	TRBV6-1	TRBJ1-4	CATHRTYNEKLFF	TGTGCCACCCACAGAACCTATAATGAAAAACTGTTTTTT
NA	NA	15	TRBV6-1	TRBJ2-7	CASSDRTGAPYEQYF	TGTGCCAGCAGTGACCGGACGGGAGCACCCTACGAGCAGTACTTC
NA	NA	14	TRBV5-5	TRBJ1-1	CASSLAPGSAEAFF	TGTGCCAGCAGCTTGGCCCCAGGGTCAGCTGAAGCTTTCTTT
NA	TRBD1	15	TRBV6-6	TRBJ2-7	CASRKSGGPTYEQYF	TGTGCCAGCAGAAAATCAGGGGGCCCCACCTACGAGCAGTACTTC
NA	TRBD1	15	TRBV5-1	TRBJ1-1	CASSQGGGSNTEAFF	TGCGCCAGCAGCCAGGGGGGAGGCTCGAACACTGAAGCTTTCTTT
NA	NA	13	TRBV12-5	TRBJ1-3	CASSTGLGNTIYF	TGTGCTAGTTCCACAGGGCTTGGAAACACCATATATTTT
NA	TRBD1	15	TRBV4-1	TRBJ1-5	CASSQLGTENQPQHF	TGCGCCAGCAGCCAATTAGGGACAGAAAATCAGCCCCAGCATTTT
NA	TRBD2	14	TRBV19	TRBJ2-1	CASRLAGSSYEQFF	TGTGCCAGTAGATTAGCGGGGTCCTCCTATGAGCAGTTCTTC
NA	NA	14	TRBV15	TRBJ2-2	CATSPSGDTGELFF	TGTGCCACCAGCCCCTCCGGGGACACCGGGGAGCTGTTTTTT
once	TRBD1	15	TRBV2	TRBJ2-2	CASSEWTGRTGELFF	TGTGCCAGCAGTGAGTGGACAGGACGCACCGGGGAGCTGTTTTTT
NA	NA	15	TRBV7-9	TRBJ1-1	CASSLAGQTNTEAFF	TGTGCCAGCAGCTTAGCAGGACAGACGAACACTGAAGCTTTCTTT
NA	NA	13	TRBV5-1	TRBJ1-1	CASSKGVNTEAFF	TGCGCCAGCAGCAAGGGGGTGAACACTGAAGCTTTCTTT
NA	NA	15	TRBV9	TRBJ2-2	CASSFYSGNTGELFF	TGTGCCAGCAGCTTTTATTCGGGGAACACCGGGGAGCTGTTTTTT
NA	NA	13	TRBV4-1	TRBJ2-4	CASSQVRGDIQYF	TGCGCCAGCAGCCAAGTACGCGGGGACATTCAGTACTTC
once	TRBD2	12	TRBV6-9	TRBJ2-7	CASSRTSGEQYF	TGTGCCAGCAGTCGGACTAGCGGCGAGCAGTACTTC
NA	NA	12	TRBV7-9	TRBJ2-7	CASSLSIYEQYF	TGTGCCAGCAGCTTGTCCATCTACGAGCAGTACTTC
NA	TRBD1	12	TRBV28	TRBJ2-7	CASSPDRYEQYF	TGTGCCAGCAGCCCGGACAGGTACGAGCAGTACTTC
NA	NA	12	TRBV29-1	TRBJ2-3	CSVAVSTDTQYF	TGCAGCGTTGCAGTAAGCACAGATACGCAGTATTTT
NA	NA	14	TRBV5-6	TRBJ1-2	CASSLRGTNYGYTF	TGTGCCAGCAGCTTGAGGGGTACTAACTATGGCTACACCTTC
NA	NA	13	TRBV27	TRBJ1-2	CASSLTGGYGYTF	TGTGCCAGCAGTTTAACGGGGGGCTATGGCTACACCTTC
NA	TRBD1	16	TRBV19	TRBJ1-3	CASSGDRGNSGNTIYF	TGTGCCAGTAGTGGGGACAGGGGGAACTCTGGAAACACCATATATTTT
NA	NA	13	TRBV30	TRBJ1-3	CAWTRNTGNTIYF	TGTGCCTGGACCAGGAACACTGGAAACACCATATATTTT
NA	NA	15	TRBV5-6	TRBJ1-1	CASSSRSGGSTEAFF	TGTGCCAGCAGCTCTAGGTCCGGGGGAAGCACTGAAGCTTTCTTT
few	NA	14	TRBV5-1	TRBJ1-1	CASSWGDTALEAFF	TGCGCCAGCAGCTGGGGAGACACGGCCTTGGAAGCTTTCTTT
NA	NA	14	TRBV5-6	TRBJ2-7	CASSLDRPPYEQYF	TGTGCCAGCAGCTTGGACAGGCCCCCCTACGAGCAGTACTTC
NA	NA	15	TRBV5-1	TRBJ2-3	CASSFRQAVTDTQYF	TGCGCCAGCAGCTTCAGACAGGCGGTCACAGATACGCAGTATTTT
NA	NA	16	TRBV7-2	TRBJ2-7	CASSPSSEGSTYEQYF	TGTGCCAGCAGCCCCTCCTCAGAGGGCAGCACCTACGAGCAGTACTTC
NA	TRBD1	15	TRBV7-9	TRBJ2-3	CASRFRDRASDTQYF	TGTGCCAGCAGATTCCGGGACAGGGCCTCAGATACGCAGTATTTT
NA	NA	13	TRBV6-5	TRBJ1-2	CASRSPGIYGYTF	TGTGCCAGCAGATCTCCGGGGATTTATGGCTACACCTTC
NA	TRBD1	14	TRBV11-3	TRBJ1-4	CASTKTGFREKLFF	TGTGCCAGCACCAAGACAGGGTTTCGTGAAAAACTGTTTTTT
NA	TRBD2	18	TRBV5-1	TRBJ2-2	CASSPGLAGFANTGELFF	TGCGCCAGCAGTCCGGGACTAGCGGGTTTCGCGAACACCGGGGAGCTGTTTTTT
once	NA	15	TRBV7-2	TRBJ2-2	CASSMGLTNTGELFF	TGTGCCAGCAGTATGGGACTGACGAACACCGGGGAGCTGTTTTTT
NA	NA	15	TRBV7-2	TRBJ1-2	CASSLALSQGVGYTF	TGTGCCAGCAGCTTAGCGCTGTCTCAAGGGGTAGGCTACACCTTC
NA	NA	14	TRBV7-3	TRBJ1-1	CASSPTQGLGGAFF	TGTGCCAGCAGCCCGACTCAGGGTTTGGGTGGAGCTTTCTTT